The 8 T cell receptor beta chains given below trace back to one sample, sequenced in a study of cytomegalovirus exposure and HLA in healthy donors. PCR primers comprised 60 Vbeta and 13 Jbeta primers. Measured with immunoSEQ multiplex PCR; TCRdb has only the in-frame clones, and not every one. Among around 95,000 clones listed, around 73% were seen once. The specimen sequenced was PBMCs. The receptors were gathered from a woman between 40 and 50 years old in good health and CMV-seropositive.

This chain connects TRBV21-1 to TRBJ2-7; the listed D gene, TRBD1, was not tested against the DNA. TRBV21-1 is a recognized pseudogene. This CDR3 comprises 14 residues. The CDR3, as DNA: TGTGCCAGCAGGGGGATGGACAGAGCCTACGAGCAGTACTTC. Translated: CASRGMDRAYEQYF.

This clone was seen once. This chain uses TRBV18 with TRBJ1-2; TRBD1 is a possible D gene (5 bases). CDR1 is KGHSH and CDR2 is LQKENI in the germline V gene. This CDR3 is 13 amino acids long. V was cut by 2 bases and J by 7 bases, with 11 bases left in between. The CDR3 sequence is CASSPEGVRGYTF. CDR3 bases: TGTGCCAGCTCACCAGAAGGGGTTCGTGGCTACACCTTC. The full variable domain, rest sourced from reference TRBV18 and TRBJ1-2, is NAGVMQNPRHLVRRRGQEARLRCSPMKGHSHVYWYRQLPEEGLKFMVYLQKENIIDESGMPKERFSAEFPKEGPSILRIQQVVRGDSAAYFCASSPEGVRGYTFGSGTRLTVV.

J is TRBJ2-1 and V is TRBV4-1, with D possibly matching TRBD1 (5 bases). This CDR3 is 13 amino acids long. V was pared by 0 bases and J by 15 bases, with 15 bases between. Germline CDR1 is MGHRA and CDR2 is YSYEKL. CDR3 region: CASSQESTGNRFF. CDR3 nucleotides: TGCGCCAGCAGCCAAGAATCAACAGGAAACCGGTTCTTC.

J is TRBJ2-1 and V is TRBV18, with D possibly matching TRBD1 (6 bases). Germline CDR1 and CDR2: KGHSH and LQKENI. V dropped 8 bases and J dropped 6 bases, with 14 bases sitting between them. There are 13 residues in the CDR3. The CDR3 coding sequence is TGTGCCAGCGCTGGGGGCGCCGCCAATGAGCAGTTCTTC. Encoded protein: CASAGGAANEQFF.

This clone was recorded a few times. The chain has TRBV9 and TRBJ2-3; TRBD1 might be the D (6 bases). The germline CDR1 and CDR2 sequences are SGDLS and YYNGEE. The CDR3 totals 16 residues. V was clipped by 3 bases and J by 0 bases, with 14 bases between them. Here the CDR3 reads CASSEGDGTSTDTQYF. CDR3 coding DNA: TGTGCCAGCAGCGAGGGGGACGGCACGAGCACAGATACGCAGTATTTT.

The gene calls are TRBV5-4 and TRBJ2-7; D is undetermined. Germline CDR1 SGHNT, CDR2 YYREEE (reference sequence). V lost 0 bases to trimming and J lost 2 bases, with 9 bases between them. This CDR3 has 14 amino acids. CDR3 nucleotides: TGTGCCAGCAGCTTGGGGCCGCCGACCTACGAGCAGTACTTC. Protein product: CASSLGPPTYEQYF. Using reference TRBV5-4 and TRBJ2-7 for the parts outside the CDR3, the full variable domain is ETGVTQSPTHLIKTRGQQVTLRCSSQSGHNTVSWYQQALGQGPQFIFQYYREEENGRGNFPPRFSGLQFPNYSSELNVNALELDDSALYLCASSLGPPTYEQYFGPGTRLTVT.

This clone was seen more than once but under ten times. The rearrangement joins TRBV29-1 to TRBJ2-5, with 9 bases fitting TRBD2. The V gene end was trimmed by 3 bases and the J gene end by 5 bases; junction bases not matched to a gene: 7. The germline CDR1 and CDR2 sequences are SQVTM and ANQGSEA. This CDR3 contains 14 residues. The CDR3 bases are TGCAGCGTTGACATAGCGGGAGTGGGGGAGACCCAGTACTTC. Translation gives CSVDIAGVGETQYF.

This clone appeared a single time. This rearrangement joins TRBV9 to TRBJ2-7; 8 nucleotides agree with TRBD2. V shed 4 bases, J shed 5 bases, and the junction held 11 bases outside the gene matches. CDR1 is SGDLS and CDR2 is YYNGEE in the germline V gene. CDR3 length: 15 residues. CDR3 sequence reads: CASSSRAGVDNEQYF. The CDR3 DNA is TGTGCCAGCAGCTCCCGAGCGGGAGTTGATAACGAGCAGTACTTC.